This T cell receptor (beta chain) was profiled in a study of blood T cell repertoires in COVID-19. For the study at large: The samples span acute and convalescent COVID-19 from the United States, Italy and Spain. The analysed material was cDNA or gDNA that came from T cells, B-cell-depleted T cells, or PBMCs.

The V end was cut by 1 base, the J end by 9 bases, with 10 bases between. Germline values: CDR1 MNHNS, CDR2 SASEGT. This CDR3 has 14 amino acids. Authors' data handling: Amplification from reference gene primers served as the basis for estimated nucleated cell counts. Generated by immunoSEQ multiplex PCR, the TCRdb table keeps only in-frame clones and is missing some. That table supplies the V and J calls and clone size; D and trimming were determined from the DNA. The sample yields more than 95,000 clones, around 81% seen once. Material for sequencing was peripheral blood. V and J are TRBV6-1 and TRBJ1-6, with D unresolved. The source is a man aged 60 to 69 with acute or convalescent COVID-19. The chain's CDR3 is CASSEVQVSSPLHF. As DNA, the CDR3 is TGTGCCAGCAGTGAAGTGCAGGTCTCTTCACCCCTCCACTTT.